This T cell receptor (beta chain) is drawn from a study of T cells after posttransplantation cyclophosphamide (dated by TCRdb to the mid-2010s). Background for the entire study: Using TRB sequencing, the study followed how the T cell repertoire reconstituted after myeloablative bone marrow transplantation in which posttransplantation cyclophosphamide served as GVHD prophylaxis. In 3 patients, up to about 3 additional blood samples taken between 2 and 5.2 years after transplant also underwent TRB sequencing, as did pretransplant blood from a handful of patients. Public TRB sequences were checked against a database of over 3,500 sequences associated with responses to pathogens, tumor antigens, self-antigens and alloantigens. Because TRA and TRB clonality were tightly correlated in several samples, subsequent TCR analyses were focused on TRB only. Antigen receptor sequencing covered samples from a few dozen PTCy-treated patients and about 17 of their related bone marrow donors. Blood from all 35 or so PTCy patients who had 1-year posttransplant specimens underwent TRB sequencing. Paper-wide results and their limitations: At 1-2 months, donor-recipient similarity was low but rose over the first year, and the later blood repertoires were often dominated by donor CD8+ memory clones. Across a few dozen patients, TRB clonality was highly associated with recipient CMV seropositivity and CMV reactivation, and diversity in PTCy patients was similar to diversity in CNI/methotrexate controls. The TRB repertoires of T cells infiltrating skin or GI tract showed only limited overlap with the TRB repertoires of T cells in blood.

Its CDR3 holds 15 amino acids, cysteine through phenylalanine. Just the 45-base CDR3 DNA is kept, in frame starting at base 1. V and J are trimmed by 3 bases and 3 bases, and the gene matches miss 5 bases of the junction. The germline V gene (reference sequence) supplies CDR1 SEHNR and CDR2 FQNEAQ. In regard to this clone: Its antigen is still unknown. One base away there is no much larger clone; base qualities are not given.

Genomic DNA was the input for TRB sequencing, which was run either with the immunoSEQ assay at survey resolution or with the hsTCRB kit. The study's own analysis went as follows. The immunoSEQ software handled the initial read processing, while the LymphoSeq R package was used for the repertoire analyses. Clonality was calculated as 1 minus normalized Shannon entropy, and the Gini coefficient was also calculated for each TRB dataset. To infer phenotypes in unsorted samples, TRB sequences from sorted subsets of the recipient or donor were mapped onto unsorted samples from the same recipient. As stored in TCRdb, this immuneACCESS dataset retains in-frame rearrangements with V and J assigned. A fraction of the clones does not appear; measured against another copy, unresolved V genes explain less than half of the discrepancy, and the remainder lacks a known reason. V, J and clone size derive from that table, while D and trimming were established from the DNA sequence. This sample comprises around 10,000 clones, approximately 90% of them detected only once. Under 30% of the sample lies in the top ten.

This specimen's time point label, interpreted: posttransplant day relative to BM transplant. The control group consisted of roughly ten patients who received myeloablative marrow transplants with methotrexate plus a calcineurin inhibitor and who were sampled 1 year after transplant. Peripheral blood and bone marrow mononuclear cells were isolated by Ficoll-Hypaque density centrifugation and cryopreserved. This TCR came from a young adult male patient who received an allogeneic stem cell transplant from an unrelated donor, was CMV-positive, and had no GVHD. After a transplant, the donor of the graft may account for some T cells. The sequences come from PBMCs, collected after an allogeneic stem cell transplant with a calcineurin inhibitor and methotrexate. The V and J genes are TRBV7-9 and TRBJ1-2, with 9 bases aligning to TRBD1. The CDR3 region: CASSLRQGVYYGYTF. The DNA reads TGTGCCAGCAGCTTGAGACAGGGGGTATACTATGGCTACACCTTC.